The present T cell receptor (beta chain) was sequenced within a study of response to subunit inactivated influenza vaccine. MiXCR, applied by TCRdb to the RT-PCR reads, yields one record per CDR3 protein. In the table there are approximately 500,000 distinct CDR3 sequences, roughly 13% of which are singletons. The table lists this clonotype with a count of one. The length of the CDR3 is 15 residues. Germline V gene sequence: CDR1 SNHLY, CDR2 FYNNEI. Unmatched junction bases numbered 8, after V lost 5 bases and J lost 8 bases. This specimen was PBMCs from blood, taken roughly 48 days after vaccination. This chain connects TRBV2 to TRBJ1-5; 11 nucleotides line up with TRBD1. The origin of this receptor is a man aged 45-60 years who received an inactivated influenza vaccine. CDR3 loop: CASSFGTGGSKPQHF. CDR3 coding DNA: TGTGCCAGCAGTTTCGGGACAGGGGGGTCCAAGCCCCAGCATTTT.